The 14 T cell receptor beta chains below all came from one sample that was sequenced in a study of early T cells in non-severe SARS-CoV-2 infection. TCRdb re-derived calls from the 5' RACE reads in MiXCR, one entry per CDR3 protein. This sample has tens of thousands of distinct CDR3 sequences, with 9.5% found just once. Sequences were obtained from whole blood. Receptors were obtained from an adult who was a healthcare worker with PCR-confirmed SARS-CoV-2 infection or an uninfected control (not recorded which).

This clonotype was detected many times. This chain uses TRBV5-8 with TRBJ1-4, with 10 bases aligning to TRBD1. Germline V CDR1 and CDR2: SGHTS, YDEGEE. This CDR3 has 14 residues. J was trimmed by 7 bases and V by 4 bases; bases with no gene match: 4. This chain's CDR3 is CASSTGTGVEKLFF. CDR3 bases: TGTGCCAGCAGCACAGGGACAGGGGTTGAAAAACTGTTTTTT.

This clonotype was seen only a few times. The chain couples TRBV14 to TRBJ2-1; TRBD1 might be the D (6 bases). Germline CDR1 and CDR2: SGHDN and FVKESK. The CDR3 covers 19 residues. With 3 bases removed from V and 5 bases from J, the gap between germline ends came to 26 bases. CDR3 nucleotides: TGTGCCAGCAGCCACCTAAAAAGTACAGGGTTAGGGGCCCACAATGAGCAGTTCTTC. It yields the protein CASSHLKSTGLGAHNEQFF.

The genes are TRBV7-2 and TRBJ2-7; TRBD2 agrees at 9 bases. J was trimmed by 4 bases and V by 2 bases; bases with no gene match: 3. The CDR3 spans 14 residues. CDR1 is SGHTA, CDR2 FQGNSA, per germline. This CDR3 reads CASSLSGGNYEQYF. In nucleotides, the CDR3 is TGTGCCAGCAGCTTAAGCGGGGGGAATTACGAGCAGTACTTC.

This clonotype was seen at least ten times. The chain combines TRBV6-2 or TRBV6-3 with TRBJ2-1; 8 bases fit TRBD2. This CDR3 contains 21 residues. Germline V CDR1 and CDR2: MNHEY, SVGEGT. The V and J ends lost 0 bases and 0 bases, in that order; junction bases with no gene match: 16. Written as DNA, the CDR3 is TGTGCCAGCAGTTACTCGATTCTAAGCGGGAGAATCACCAGCTCCTACAATGAGCAGTTCTTC. Protein: CASSYSILSGRITSSYNEQFF.

This clonotype occurred a few times. The CDR3 nucleotides read TGCGCCAGCAGCTCCGACAGGGCTGGCACCGGGGAGCTGTTTTTT. It translates to CASSSDRAGTGELFF. The rearrangement uses TRBV5-1 and TRBJ2-2; 7 positions agree with TRBD1. J was trimmed by 4 bases and V by 3 bases; bases with no gene match: 6. CDR3 size: 15 residues. Germline-derived CDR1 and CDR2 are SGHRS and YFSETQ.

The chain combines TRBV20-1 with TRBJ1-6; D remains unclear. Germline V gene lookup returns CDR1 DFQATT and CDR2 SNEGSKA (reference sequence). V was trimmed by 7 bases and J by 7 bases, leaving 14 bases between them. This CDR3 is built from 13 residues. The CDR3 spells CSVTPAGNSPLHF. Written as DNA, the CDR3 is TGCAGTGTTACCCCGGCGGGAAATTCACCCCTCCACTTT.

This clonotype was counted only a few times. The rearrangement links TRBV5-1 to TRBJ2-1, with TRBD2 matching over 10 bases. The V and J ends lost 1 base and 8 bases, in that order; junction bases with no gene match: 6. The length of the CDR3 is 15 residues. CDR1 is SGHRS and CDR2 is YFSETQ in the germline V gene. The CDR3 coding sequence is TGCGCCAGCAGCTTGTCTAGCGGGAGTTTCGATGAGCAGTTCTTC. Encoded protein: CASSLSSGSFDEQFF.

This chain connects TRBV6-6 to TRBJ1-6; 9 nucleotides align to TRBD1. With V trimmed by 7 bases and J by 7 bases, 5 bases remained unmatched. This CDR3 is built from 14 residues. Germline-derived CDR1 and CDR2 are MNHNY and SVGAGI (reference sequence). This CDR3 is CASTVDRGNSPLHF. The CDR3 nucleotides are TGTGCCAGCACGGTAGACAGGGGGAATTCACCCCTCCACTTT.

This clonotype was observed at least ten times. The chain joins TRBV29-1 to TRBJ2-3; 8 nucleotides line up with TRBD1. With 3 bases clipped from V and 4 bases from J, the junction kept 6 bases outside the gene matches. Germline V gives CDR1 SQVTM, CDR2 ANQGSEA. The CDR3 spans 14 residues. CDR3 DNA sequence: TGCAGCGTTGAGAGCAGGGGGCGCTCAGATACGCAGTATTTT. It specifies CSVESRGRSDTQYF.

There are many counts of this clonotype. The gene calls are TRBV9 and TRBJ2-1; no reliable D call. CDR3 length equals 13 residues. Trimming cost V 0 bases and J 4 bases, with 5 bases left between them. The germline V gene has CDR1 SGDLS and CDR2 YYNGEE. The CDR3: CASSVDHYNEQFF. The CDR3 DNA is TGTGCCAGCAGCGTAGATCATTACAATGAGCAGTTCTTC.

In its sample, this clonotype was seen a few times. CDR3 nucleotide sequence: TGCAGCGTTGGGGATCGTGGGGATTCACCCCTCCACTTT. It specifies CSVGDRGDSPLHF. The V and J genes are TRBV29-1 and TRBJ1-6; D gene unclear. V shed 4 bases and J shed 8 bases, with 12 bases lying between them. The CDR3 contains 13 residues. Germline V gene data show CDR1 as SQVTM and CDR2 as ANQGSEA.

Ten or more counts support this clonotype. The genes are TRBV29-1 and TRBJ2-1; D gene unclear. From germline, CDR1 is SQVTM and CDR2 ANQGSEA. This CDR3 contains 12 residues. V was clipped by 4 bases and J by 6 bases, with 10 bases between them. In nucleotides, the CDR3 is TGCAGCGTTGGGCAGGTTTTCAATGAGCAGTTCTTC. Translation gives CSVGQVFNEQFF.

This clonotype has more than one count but fewer than ten. The chain has TRBV10-3 and TRBJ1-2, with D uncertain. CDR1 is ENHRY and CDR2 is SYGVKD in the germline V gene. Trimming shortened V by 0 bases and J by 3 bases, and 5 bases separated the two germline ends. CDR3 length equals 13 residues. CDR3 residues: CAISESKDYGYTF. The CDR3 DNA is TGTGCCATCAGTGAGTCAAAGGACTATGGCTACACCTTC.

The chain has TRBV18 and TRBJ2-7, with D possibly TRBD1 on 6 matching bases. Trimming took 3 bases from V and 5 from J, leaving 8 bases between them. CDR1 KGHSH and CDR2 LQKENI come from the germline V gene. This CDR3 comprises 12 residues. CDR3 region: CASSPGDNEQYF. CDR3 coding DNA: TGTGCCAGCTCACCCGGGGACAACGAGCAGTACTTC.